This entry concerns a single T cell receptor beta chain. Its cognate antigen is unknown. This sample is drawn from a study of regulatory T cells in long-lasting Graves disease. The time point was: persistent/refractory GD, antithyroid drugs over 5 years with positive TRAb. PBMC RNA was the source of the TCR library. Sequencing libraries for TCR beta were prepared with iRepertoire HTBI primers and Arm-PCR of CDR3 regions. A single record per CDR3 protein comes from TCRdb applying MiXCR to the multiplex PCR reads. The data hold 420,000 or so distinct CDR3 sequences, with 20% to 25% observed a single time. Between the trimmed V and J ends, which lost 6 bases and 0 bases, there was a span of 8 bases. CDR3 length: 14 amino acids. The germline CDR1 and CDR2 sequences are MNHNS and SASEGT. Whole-study findings and limits: Persistent patients shared some 2,500 public clonotypes among themselves. Newly diagnosed patients shared fewer, at under 1,000.

The rearrangement links TRBV6-1 to TRBJ2-2, with D possibly being TRBD2 (5 bases). The sequence was obtained from a female donor with Graves disease. This material consisted of peripheral blood mononuclear cells (PBMCs), taken when the disease was refractory, from a patient treated with antithyroid drugs. The CDR3 DNA reads as TGTGCCAGCAGATGGACTTCGAACACCGGGGAGCTGTTTTTT. Translation gives CASRWTSNTGELFF.